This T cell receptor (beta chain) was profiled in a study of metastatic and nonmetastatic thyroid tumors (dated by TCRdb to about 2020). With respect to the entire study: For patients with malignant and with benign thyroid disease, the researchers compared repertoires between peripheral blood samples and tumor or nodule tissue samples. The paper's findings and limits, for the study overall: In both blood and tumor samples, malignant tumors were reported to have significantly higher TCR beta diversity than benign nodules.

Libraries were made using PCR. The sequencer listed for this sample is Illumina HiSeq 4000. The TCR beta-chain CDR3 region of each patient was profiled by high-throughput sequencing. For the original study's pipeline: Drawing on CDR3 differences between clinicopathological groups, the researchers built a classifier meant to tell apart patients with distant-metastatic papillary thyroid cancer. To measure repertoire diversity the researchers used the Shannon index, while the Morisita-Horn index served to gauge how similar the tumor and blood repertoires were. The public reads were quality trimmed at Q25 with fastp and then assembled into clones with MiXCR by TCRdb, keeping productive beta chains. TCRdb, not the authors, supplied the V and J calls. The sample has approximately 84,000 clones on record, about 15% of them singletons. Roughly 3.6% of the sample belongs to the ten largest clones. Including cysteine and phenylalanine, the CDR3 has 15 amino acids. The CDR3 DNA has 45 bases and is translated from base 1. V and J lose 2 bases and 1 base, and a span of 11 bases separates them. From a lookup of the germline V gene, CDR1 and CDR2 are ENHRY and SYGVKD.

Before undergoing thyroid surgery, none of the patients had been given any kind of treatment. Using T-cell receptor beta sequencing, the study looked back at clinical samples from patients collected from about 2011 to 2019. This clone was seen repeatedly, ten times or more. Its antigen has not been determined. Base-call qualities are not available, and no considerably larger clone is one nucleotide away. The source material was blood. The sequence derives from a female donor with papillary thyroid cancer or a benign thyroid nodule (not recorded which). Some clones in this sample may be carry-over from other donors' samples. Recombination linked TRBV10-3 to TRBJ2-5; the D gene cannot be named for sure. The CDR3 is CAISELSWGQETQYF. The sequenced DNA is TGTGCCATCAGTGAGCTTTCCTGGGGCCAAGAGACCCAGTACTTC.